This section outlines one T cell receptor (beta chain) sequence together with its context. J was trimmed by 1 base and V by 6 bases; bases with no gene match: 5. Looked up from germline, CDR1 is KGHDR and CDR2 is SFDVKD. The CDR3 has 16 residues. These data come from a study of blood T cell repertoires in COVID-19. Symptom resolution, clearance, or two negative PCRs marked donors in Cohort 3 as recovered. Here immunoSEQ multiplex PCR was the method, and the copy in TCRdb shows in-frame clones only, minus some. The data contain approximately 100,000 clones, approximately 86% of them seen just once; the ten biggest clones take up roughly 2.7%.

Sequencing was carried out using PBMCs or T cells enriched from blood (not recorded which). This receptor was identified in a woman in her forties or fifties who had recovered from COVID-19. The chain employs TRBV24-1 and TRBJ2-3; 11 bases agree with TRBD1. CDR3 nucleotide sequence: TGTGCCACCAGTCTTTTGGGACAGGGGGGCACAGATACGCAGTATTTT. Translation: CATSLLGQGGTDTQYF.